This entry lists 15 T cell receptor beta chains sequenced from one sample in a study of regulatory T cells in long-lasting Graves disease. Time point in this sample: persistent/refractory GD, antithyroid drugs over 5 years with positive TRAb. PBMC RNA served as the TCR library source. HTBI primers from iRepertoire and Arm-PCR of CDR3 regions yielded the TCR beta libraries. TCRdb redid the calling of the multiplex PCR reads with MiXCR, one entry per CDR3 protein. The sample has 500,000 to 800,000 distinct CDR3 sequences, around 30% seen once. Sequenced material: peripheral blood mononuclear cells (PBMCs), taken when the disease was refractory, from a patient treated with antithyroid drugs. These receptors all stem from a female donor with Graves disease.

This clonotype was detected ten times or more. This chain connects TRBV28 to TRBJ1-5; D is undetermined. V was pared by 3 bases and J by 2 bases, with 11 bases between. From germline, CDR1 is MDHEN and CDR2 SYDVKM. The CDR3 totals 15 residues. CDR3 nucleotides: TGTGCCAGCAGTTTGCGGGGAGGTGGCAATCAGCCCCAGCATTTT. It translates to CASSLRGGGNQPQHF. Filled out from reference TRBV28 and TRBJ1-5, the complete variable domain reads DVKVTQSSRYLVKRTGEKVFLECVQDMDHENMFWYRQDPGLGLRLIYFSYDVKMKEKGDIPEGYSVSREKKERFSLILESASTNQTSMYLCASSLRGGGNQPQHFGDGTRLSIL.

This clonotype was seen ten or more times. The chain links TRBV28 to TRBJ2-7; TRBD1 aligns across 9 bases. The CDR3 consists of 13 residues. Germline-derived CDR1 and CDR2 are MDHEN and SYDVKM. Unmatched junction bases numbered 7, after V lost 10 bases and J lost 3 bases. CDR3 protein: CAITGQGSYEQYF. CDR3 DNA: TGTGCCATCACGGGACAGGGAAGCTACGAGCAGTACTTC.

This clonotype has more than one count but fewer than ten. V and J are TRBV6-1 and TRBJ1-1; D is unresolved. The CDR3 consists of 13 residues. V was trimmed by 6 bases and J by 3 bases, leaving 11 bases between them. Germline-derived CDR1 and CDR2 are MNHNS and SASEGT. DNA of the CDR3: TGTGCCAGCAGAAAGGACTCATACACTGAAGCTTTCTTT. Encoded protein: CASRKDSYTEAFF.

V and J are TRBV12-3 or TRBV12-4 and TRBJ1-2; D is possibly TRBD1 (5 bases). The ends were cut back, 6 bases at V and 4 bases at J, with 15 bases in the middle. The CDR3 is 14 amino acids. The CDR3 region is CASRSEGLVYGYTF. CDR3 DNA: TGTGCCAGCAGAAGCGAGGGGCTGGTCTATGGCTACACCTTC.

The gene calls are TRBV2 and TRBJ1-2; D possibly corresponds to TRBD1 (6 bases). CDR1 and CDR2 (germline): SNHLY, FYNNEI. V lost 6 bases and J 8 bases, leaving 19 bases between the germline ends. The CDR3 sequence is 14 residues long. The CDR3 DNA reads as TGTGCCAGCAGCCCGGACAGTGGCTTTGTAGGCTACACCTTC. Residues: CASSPDSGFVGYTF.

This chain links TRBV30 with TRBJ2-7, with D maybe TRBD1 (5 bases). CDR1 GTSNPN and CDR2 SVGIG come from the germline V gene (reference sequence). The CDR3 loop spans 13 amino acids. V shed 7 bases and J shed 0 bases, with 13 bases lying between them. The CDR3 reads CAFIRASSYEQYF. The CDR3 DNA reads TGTGCCTTCATCAGGGCCAGCTCCTACGAGCAGTACTTC. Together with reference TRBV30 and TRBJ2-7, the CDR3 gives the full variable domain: SQTIHQWPATLVQPVGSPLSLECTVEGTSNPNLYWYRQAAGRGLQLLFYSVGIGQISSEVPQNLSASRPQDRQFILSSKKLLLSDSGFYLCAFIRASSYEQYFGPGTRLTVT.

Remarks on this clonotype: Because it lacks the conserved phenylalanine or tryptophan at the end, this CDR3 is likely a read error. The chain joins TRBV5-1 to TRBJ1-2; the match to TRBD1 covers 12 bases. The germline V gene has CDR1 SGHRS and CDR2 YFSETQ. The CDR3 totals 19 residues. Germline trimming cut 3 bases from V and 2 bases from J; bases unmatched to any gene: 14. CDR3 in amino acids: CASSWGMAGQGARNYGYTS. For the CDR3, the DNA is TGCGCCAGCAGCTGGGGAATGGCGGGACAGGGGGCGCGGAACTATGGCTACACCTCC.

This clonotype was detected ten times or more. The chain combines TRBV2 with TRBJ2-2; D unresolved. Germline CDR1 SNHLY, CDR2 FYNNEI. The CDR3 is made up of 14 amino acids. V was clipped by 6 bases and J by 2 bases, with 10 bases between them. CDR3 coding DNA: TGTGCCAGCAGACCCGGCCACAACACCGGGGAGCTGTTTTTT. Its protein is CASRPGHNTGELFF.

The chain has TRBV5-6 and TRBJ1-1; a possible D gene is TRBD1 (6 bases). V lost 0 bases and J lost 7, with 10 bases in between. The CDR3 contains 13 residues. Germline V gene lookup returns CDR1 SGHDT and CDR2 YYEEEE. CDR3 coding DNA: TGTGCCAGCAGCTTGGTACAGGGAATTGAAGCTTTCTTT. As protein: CASSLVQGIEAFF.

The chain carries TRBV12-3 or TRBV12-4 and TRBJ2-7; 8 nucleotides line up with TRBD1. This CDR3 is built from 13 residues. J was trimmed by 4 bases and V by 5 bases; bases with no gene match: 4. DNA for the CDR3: TGTGCCAGCAGTATGACAGGGGATTACGAGCAGTACTTC. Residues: CASSMTGDYEQYF.

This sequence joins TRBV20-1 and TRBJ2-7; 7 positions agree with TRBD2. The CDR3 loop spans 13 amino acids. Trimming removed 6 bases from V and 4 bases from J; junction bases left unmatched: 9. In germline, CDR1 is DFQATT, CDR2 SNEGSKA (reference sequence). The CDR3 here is CSAPASGKYEQYF. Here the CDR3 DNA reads TGCAGTGCCCCGGCTAGCGGTAAATACGAGCAGTACTTC.

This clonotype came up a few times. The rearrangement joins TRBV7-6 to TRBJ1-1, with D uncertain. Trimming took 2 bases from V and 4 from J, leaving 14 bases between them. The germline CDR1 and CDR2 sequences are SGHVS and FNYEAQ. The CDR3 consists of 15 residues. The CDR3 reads CASSLTPDWGTEAFF. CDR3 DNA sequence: TGTGCCAGCAGCTTAACTCCGGACTGGGGCACTGAAGCTTTCTTT.

The CDR3: CASTPEGTGSYEQYF. CDR3 in DNA: TGTGCCAGCACTCCAGAAGGGACAGGCTCCTACGAGCAGTACTTC. The chain employs TRBV28 and TRBJ2-7, with 8 bases lining up with TRBD1. Germline trimming cut 7 bases from V and 0 bases from J; bases unmatched to any gene: 8. Germline lookup yields CDR1 MDHEN and CDR2 SYDVKM. CDR3 length equals 15 residues.

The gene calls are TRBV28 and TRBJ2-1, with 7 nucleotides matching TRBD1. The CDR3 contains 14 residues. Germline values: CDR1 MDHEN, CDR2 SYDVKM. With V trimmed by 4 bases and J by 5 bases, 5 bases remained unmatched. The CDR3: CASSYPTGNNEQFF. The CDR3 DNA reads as TGTGCCAGCAGTTACCCGACAGGGAACAATGAGCAGTTCTTC.

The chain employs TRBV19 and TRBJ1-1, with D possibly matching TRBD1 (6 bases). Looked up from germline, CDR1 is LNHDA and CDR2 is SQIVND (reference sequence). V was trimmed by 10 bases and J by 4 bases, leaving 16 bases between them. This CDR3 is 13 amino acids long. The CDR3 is CATTYRDLTEAFF. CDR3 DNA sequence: TGTGCCACGACGTACAGGGACCTCACTGAAGCTTTCTTT.